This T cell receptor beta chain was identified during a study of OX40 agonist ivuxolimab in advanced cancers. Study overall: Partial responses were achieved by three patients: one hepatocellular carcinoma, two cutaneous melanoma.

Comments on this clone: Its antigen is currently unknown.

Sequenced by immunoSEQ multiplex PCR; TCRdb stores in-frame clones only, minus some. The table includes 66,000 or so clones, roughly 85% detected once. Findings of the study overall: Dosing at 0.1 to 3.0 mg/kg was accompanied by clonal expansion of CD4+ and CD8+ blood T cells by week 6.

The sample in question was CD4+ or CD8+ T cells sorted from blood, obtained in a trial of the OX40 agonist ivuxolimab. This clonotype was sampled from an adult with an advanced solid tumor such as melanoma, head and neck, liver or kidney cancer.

The CDR3 bases are TGTGCCAGCAGTTACGCGGGAAGGGCTGAGCAGTACTTC. This sequence encodes CASSYAGRAEQYF. The chain carries TRBV6-5 and TRBJ2-7; TRBD2 might be the D (6 bases). V shed 2 bases and J shed 7 bases, with 12 bases lying between them. CDR1 is MNHEY, CDR2 SVGAGI, per germline. The CDR3 is made up of 13 amino acids.